A single sample is the source of the 2 T cell receptor beta chains below, sequenced in a study of OX40 agonist ivuxolimab in advanced cancers. Sequencing used immunoSEQ multiplex PCR; TCRdb keeps in-frame clones, though not all of them. The sample has approximately 67,000 clones, approximately 93% seen once. The material was CD4+ or CD8+ T cells sorted from blood, obtained in a trial of the OX40 agonist ivuxolimab. These TCRs come from an adult with an advanced solid tumor such as melanoma, head and neck, liver or kidney cancer.

The count of this clone is one. The rearrangement links TRBV2 to TRBJ1-5, with D hard to call. The germline gives CDR1 SNHLY, CDR2 FYNNEI. The V gene lost 2 bases and the J gene lost 6 bases, with 14 bases spanning the gap. This CDR3 is built from 15 residues. The DNA for the CDR3 is TGTGCCAGCAGTGAACTATCATTATCTCGTCAGCCCCAGCATTTT. Translated: CASSELSLSRQPQHF.

The rearrangement links TRBV27 to TRBJ2-3; TRBD2 aligns across 9 bases. The CDR3 extends over 16 amino acids. V shed 0 bases, J shed 7 bases, and the junction held 8 bases outside the gene matches. The germline gives CDR1 MNHEY, CDR2 SMNVEV (reference sequence). Written as DNA, the CDR3 is TGTGCCAGCAGTTTATCTCCTAGCGGGATAAGGAATACGCAGTATTTT. Protein sequence: CASSLSPSGIRNTQYF.